This T cell receptor (beta chain) was recovered during a study of blood T cell repertoires in COVID-19. Study-level background: The United States, Italy and Spain provided the acute and convalescent COVID-19 samples. T cells, B-cell-depleted T cells, or PBMCs supplied cDNA or gDNA.

As originally analysed: Researchers report that nucleated cell counts were estimated from reference gene primer amplification. Profiled with immunoSEQ multiplex PCR; TCRdb holds only in-frame clones, not every one. V, J and clone size were drawn from that table, and D and trimming were deduced from the DNA. The table records 88,000 or so clones, approximately 86% of them present only once. The sequencing sample was made of peripheral blood. The receptor's source is a man between 60 and 75 years old with acute or convalescent COVID-19.

The CDR3 bases are TGTGCCAGCAGGGATCCGACAGGGGGTAACTATGGCTACACCTTC. Translation: CASRDPTGGNYGYTF. This sequence joins TRBV6-6 and TRBJ1-2, with 9 bases identical to TRBD1. V was clipped by 6 bases and J by 1 base; unmatched bases: 6. The CDR3 has 15 amino acids. Germline V gives CDR1 MNHNY, CDR2 SVGAGI (reference sequence).